The text below deals with one TCR beta chain. Antigen: not known. The data are from a study of T cell repertoires in aging, cancer and after chemotherapy. Study-wide findings and caveats: Untreated cancer patients had significantly lower blood TCR diversity than age-matched healthy donors.

The CDR3 contains 14 residues. V was cut by 7 bases and J by 1 base, with 11 bases left in between. In germline, CDR1 is SNHLY, CDR2 FYNNEI. A mixed TRB-A/B primer pool amplified rearranged TRB by multiplex touch-down PCR. TCRdb called the multiplex PCR reads again in MiXCR, with one record for every CDR3 protein. The data contain roughly 2,300 distinct CDR3 sequences, roughly 25% of them seen just once; the ten biggest clones take up roughly a sixth. TCR beta rearrangements were amplified from peripheral blood genomic DNA. The sequenced sample consisted of blood. The chain uses TRBV2 and TRBJ2-1; D is unresolved. The clonotype originates from a human donor with a solid tumor. The CDR3 region is CASTDDRSYNEQFF. In DNA form, the CDR3 reads TGTGCCAGCACAGATGATCGGTCCTACAATGAGCAGTTCTTC.